The 19 T cell receptor beta chains listed next were all sequenced from one sample in a study of CD8 T cells in Susac syndrome. The RNA, roughly 0.5 to 1 ug, was put through reverse transcription using random hexamers. MiXCR was run by TCRdb on the immunoSEQ multiplex PCR reads, yielding one entry per CDR3 protein. This sample has 150,000 to 200,000 distinct CDR3 sequences, with 90% to 95% found just once. Input material: CD4+ T cells from PBMCs. Source of these receptors: a human donor with Susac syndrome.

In nucleotides, the CDR3 is TGCAGTACCCACAGATCAGATACGCAGTATTTT. Translated, it gives CSTHRSDTQYF. The chain carries TRBV20-1 and TRBJ2-3, with no clear D. Between the trimmed V and J ends, which lost 8 bases and 4 bases, there was a span of 10 bases. The germline CDR1 and CDR2 sequences are DFQATT and SNEGSKA (reference sequence). CDR3 size: 11 residues.

This clonotype appeared a single time. This rearrangement joins TRBV5-1 to TRBJ1-2; D unclear. Trimming shortened V by 0 bases and J by 4 bases, and 7 bases separated the two germline ends. The V gene's germline CDR1 is SGHRS and CDR2 YFSETQ. The CDR3 length is 13 residues. In nucleotides, the CDR3 is TGCGCCAGCAGCTTGGGGGAGCCCTATGGCTACACCTTC. This encodes CASSLGEPYGYTF.

This chain connects TRBV20-1 to TRBJ1-4, with 7 bases identical to TRBD1. This CDR3 comprises 15 residues. The germline gives CDR1 DFQATT, CDR2 SNEGSKA (reference sequence). Unmatched junction bases numbered 12, after V lost 3 bases and J lost 8 bases. DNA of the CDR3: TGCAGTGCTAGGCCCACAGGGGCGCGAGAGGAAAAACTGTTTTTT. Translated, it gives CSARPTGAREEKLFF.

V usage is TRBV25-1 and J usage is TRBJ2-3; D perhaps matches TRBD2 (5 bases). Trimming removed 2 bases at V and 1 base at J, with 7 bases between. Per the germline V gene, CDR1 is MGHDK and CDR2 is SYGVNS. The CDR3 has 14 residues. CDR3 nucleotide sequence: TGTGCCAGCAGTGAAACCGGGGGCACAGATACGCAGTATTTT. Translation: CASSETGGTDTQYF.

The chain joins TRBV7-2 to TRBJ2-3, with D perhaps matching TRBD1 (5 bases). Trimming took 1 base from V and 2 from J, leaving 7 bases between them. The CDR3 sequence is 14 residues long. The germline V gene has CDR1 SGHTA and CDR2 FQGNSA. The CDR3 DNA sequence: TGTGCCAGCAGCTTAGAAGGGGCCACAGATACGCAGTATTTT. Amino acid sequence: CASSLEGATDTQYF.

The chain links TRBV12-3 or TRBV12-4 to TRBJ2-1; D is unresolved. V dropped 3 bases and J dropped 8 bases, with 8 bases sitting between them. The CDR3 contains 12 residues. The CDR3: CASSFLVDEQFF. The CDR3 nucleotides read TGTGCCAGCAGTTTCCTCGTGGATGAGCAGTTCTTC.

The chain carries TRBV9 and TRBJ2-3; D ambiguous. The CDR3 totals 13 residues. V was clipped by 4 bases and J by 5 bases, with 11 bases between them. In germline, CDR1 is SGDLS, CDR2 YYNGEE. The CDR3 DNA reads TGTGCCAGCAGCCCCTCACGGGTAGATACGCAGTATTTT. Translated: CASSPSRVDTQYF.

The chain carries TRBV5-4 and TRBJ2-7; D might be TRBD2 (5 bases). Germline V gives CDR1 SGHNT, CDR2 YYREEE (reference sequence). V was pared by 4 bases and J by 1 base, with 15 bases between. The CDR3 runs 15 residues. The CDR3 DNA is TGTGCCAGCAGCCCGTTAGCGCCTCTGTCCTACGAGCAGTACTTC. It yields the protein CASSPLAPLSYEQYF. Drawing the rest from reference TRBV5-4 and TRBJ2-7, the complete variable domain is ETGVTQSPTHLIKTRGQQVTLRCSSQSGHNTVSWYQQALGQGPQFIFQYYREEENGRGNFPPRFSGLQFPNYSSELNVNALELDDSALYLCASSPLAPLSYEQYFGPGTRLTVT.

This clonotype was observed a few times. The rearrangement joins TRBV7-2 to TRBJ1-2, with no clear D. Trimming shortened V by 6 bases and J by 6 bases, and 11 bases separated the two germline ends. From germline, CDR1 is SGHTA and CDR2 FQGNSA. The CDR3 consists of 12 residues. The CDR3 DNA reads TGTGCCAGCAGTTTTCCAGGTCATGGCTACACCTTC. Translated, it gives CASSFPGHGYTF.

This clonotype showed up just once. The genes are TRBV9 and TRBJ1-3; D unresolved. The V gene's germline CDR1 is SGDLS and CDR2 YYNGEE. This CDR3 has 14 residues. V was trimmed by 0 bases and J by 2 bases, leaving 6 bases between them. This chain's CDR3 is CASSVEGTGNTIYF. CDR3 DNA sequence: TGTGCCAGCAGCGTAGAAGGGACTGGAAACACCATATATTTT.

The genes are TRBV20-1 and TRBJ1-2, with D perhaps matching TRBD1 (6 bases). Per germline, CDR1 DFQATT and CDR2 SNEGSKA (reference sequence). Trimming stripped 6 bases from V and 6 bases from J, with 11 bases between. CDR3 length: 11 amino acids. CDR3: CSARTADGYTF. The CDR3 region has the DNA TGCAGTGCCCGGACAGCCGATGGCTACACCTTC.

The rearrangement joins TRBV29-1 to TRBJ2-1; TRBD1 is a possible D gene (6 bases). Germline CDR1 reads SQVTM; CDR2 reads ANQGSEA. V shed 6 bases and J shed 2 bases, with 14 bases lying between them. CDR3 length equals 14 residues. In DNA form, the CDR3 reads TGCAGCGTCTCAGACAGGCTGACCTACAATGAGCAGTTCTTC. Amino acid sequence: CSVSDRLTYNEQFF.

V and J are TRBV12-3 or TRBV12-4 and TRBJ2-5; 7 nucleotides align to TRBD1. This CDR3 is built from 13 residues. The trim removed 7 bases at V and 7 bases at J, leaving 9 bases unmatched. The CDR3 DNA follows: TGTGCCAGCACCCAGACAGGGATTGGGACCCAGTACTTC. This encodes CASTQTGIGTQYF.

This rearrangement joins TRBV20-1 to TRBJ2-5; tentatively, D is TRBD2 (6 bases). Deletions cut 1 base from V and 3 bases from J, with 18 bases between. Germline CDR1 reads DFQATT; CDR2 reads SNEGSKA (reference sequence). This CDR3 spans 16 amino acids. The DNA of the CDR3 is TGCAGTGCTAGAGGGATCGGAGGCGGGGTTAAAGAGACCCAGTACTTC. Its translation: CSARGIGGGVKETQYF.

The chain couples TRBV5-1 to TRBJ1-1, with a weak D call TRBD1 (6 bases). With 2 bases removed from V and 7 bases from J, the gap between germline ends came to 12 bases. The CDR3 is 13 amino acids. The germline gives CDR1 SGHRS, CDR2 YFSETQ. The chain's CDR3 is CASSFVGGLEAFF. CDR3 in DNA: TGCGCCAGCAGCTTTGTGGGGGGCCTTGAAGCTTTCTTT. The whole variable domain, filled in from reference TRBV5-1 and TRBJ1-1, reads KAGVTQTPRYLIKTRGQQVTLSCSPISGHRSVSWYQQTPGQGLQFLFEYFSETQRNKGNFPGRFSGRQFSNSRSEMNVSTLELGDSALYLCASSFVGGLEAFFGQGTRLTVV.

The chain has TRBV20-1 and TRBJ1-1; D gene unclear. Per the germline V gene, CDR1 is DFQATT and CDR2 is SNEGSKA (reference sequence). This CDR3 comprises 11 residues. Deletions cut 3 bases from V and 3 bases from J, with 5 bases between. CDR3 region: CSASDYTEAFF. In DNA, the CDR3 is TGCAGTGCTAGCGATTACACTGAAGCTTTCTTT.

The CDR3 DNA reads TGTGCCAGCAGCTATACAGGGTTTGGAGAGACCCAGTACTTC. Translating it yields CASSYTGFGETQYF. V and J are TRBV7-3 and TRBJ2-5; weak D call: TRBD1 (6 bases). CDR3 length: 14 amino acids. In germline, CDR1 is SGHTA, CDR2 FQGTGA. V dropped 4 bases and J dropped 4 bases, with 13 bases sitting between them.

The chain joins TRBV15 to TRBJ2-7; D call uncertain. V dropped 4 bases and J dropped 4 bases, with 11 bases sitting between them. The CDR3 covers 13 residues. Germline V lookup: CDR1 LNHNV, CDR2 YYDKDF (reference sequence). The CDR3 loop is CATSTRLSYEQYF. In DNA, the CDR3 is TGTGCCACCAGCACCCGACTCTCGTACGAGCAGTACTTC.

The rearrangement joins TRBV9 to TRBJ2-3, with 9 positions matching TRBD1. Germline CDR1 SGDLS, CDR2 YYNGEE. V lost 5 bases, J lost 3 bases, and 7 bases stayed unmatched. This CDR3 contains 15 residues. CDR3 coding DNA: TGTGCCAGCAGACCCGGACAGGGGTTAACAGATACGCAGTATTTT. This codes for CASRPGQGLTDTQYF.